This TCR beta chain was sequenced for a study of blood T cells in healthy people across ages. Per germline, CDR1 KGHSH and CDR2 LQKENI. The CDR3 length is 15 residues. V was trimmed by 3 bases and J by 5 bases, leaving 14 bases between them. A second roughly 6 to 12 cycle PCR used barcoded and J-beta primers. At least 2.5 million CDR3-containing paired-end reads were obtained per sample. MiXCR, run by TCRdb on the 5' RACE reads, gives a single entry per CDR3 protein. The sample shows 1.5 million to 2 million distinct CDR3 sequences, roughly 28% of them seen only once. Study-wide points: Among T cells, TCR beta diversity per million cells dropped roughly linearly as age rose.

This clonotype was counted a few times. Its antigen is still unknown. The sequenced sample was blood. The rearrangement joins TRBV18 to TRBJ1-5, with D perhaps TRBD1 (6 bases). The sequence came from a woman aged 30 to 39 in good health. The CDR3 is CASSPRDTEYQPQHF. Here the CDR3 DNA reads TGTGCCAGCTCACCTCGGGACACGGAATATCAGCCCCAGCATTTT.